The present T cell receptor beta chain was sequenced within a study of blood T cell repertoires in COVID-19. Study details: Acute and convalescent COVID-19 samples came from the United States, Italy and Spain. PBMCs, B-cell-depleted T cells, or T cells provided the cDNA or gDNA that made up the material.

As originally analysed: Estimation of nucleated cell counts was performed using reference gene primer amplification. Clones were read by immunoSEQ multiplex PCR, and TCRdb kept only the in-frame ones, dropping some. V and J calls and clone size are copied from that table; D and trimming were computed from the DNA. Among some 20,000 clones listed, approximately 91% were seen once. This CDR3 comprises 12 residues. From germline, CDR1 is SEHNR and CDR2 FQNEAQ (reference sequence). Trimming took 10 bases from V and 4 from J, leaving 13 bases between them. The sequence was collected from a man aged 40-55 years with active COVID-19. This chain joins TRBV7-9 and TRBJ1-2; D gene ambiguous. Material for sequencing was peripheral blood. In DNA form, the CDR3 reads TGTGCCACCGGTACAGCTACCTATGGCTACACCTTC. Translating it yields CATGTATYGYTF. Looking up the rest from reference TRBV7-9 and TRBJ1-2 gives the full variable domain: DTGVSQNPRHKITKRGQNVTFRCDPISEHNRLYWYRQTLGQGPEFLTYFQNEAQLEKSRLLSDRFSAERPKGSFSTLEIQRTEQGDSAMYLCATGTATYGYTFGSGTRLTVV.